The TCR beta chain under discussion was sequenced for a study of OX40 agonist ivuxolimab in advanced cancers. TCRdb's copy holds only in-frame clones and misses some; the assay was immunoSEQ multiplex PCR. The data hold 77,000 or so clones, with more than 70% observed a single time. The CDR3 consists of 15 residues. The germline V gene encodes CDR1 SGDLS and CDR2 YYNGEE. Germline trimming cut 1 base from V and 6 bases from J; bases unmatched to any gene: 9. This material consisted of CD4+ or CD8+ T cells sorted from blood, taken in a trial of the OX40 agonist ivuxolimab. The TCR originated in an adult with an advanced solid tumor such as melanoma, head and neck, liver or kidney cancer. The chain recombines TRBV9 with TRBJ1-2; TRBD1 aligns across 7 bases. The DNA for the CDR3 is TGTGCCAGCAGCGTATTGACCGGGCAGGGGGATGGCTACACCTTC. Amino acids: CASSVLTGQGDGYTF.